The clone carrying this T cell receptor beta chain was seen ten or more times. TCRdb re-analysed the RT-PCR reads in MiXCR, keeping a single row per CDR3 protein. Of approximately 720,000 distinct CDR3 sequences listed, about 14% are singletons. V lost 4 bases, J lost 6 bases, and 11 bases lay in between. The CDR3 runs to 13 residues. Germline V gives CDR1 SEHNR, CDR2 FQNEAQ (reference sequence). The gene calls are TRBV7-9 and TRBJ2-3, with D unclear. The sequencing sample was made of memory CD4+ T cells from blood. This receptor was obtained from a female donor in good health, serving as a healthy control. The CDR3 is CASSSGPRDTQYF. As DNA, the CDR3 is TGTGCCAGCAGCTCCGGGCCTCGGGATACGCAGTATTTT.